The 19 T cell receptor beta chains below were found in one sample sequenced in a study of cytomegalovirus exposure and HLA in healthy donors. Primers for the PCR totalled 60 Vbeta and 13 Jbeta. The protocol was immunoSEQ multiplex PCR, while the TCRdb copy is restricted to in-frame clones and leaves out a portion. The sample holds some 140,000 clones; 79% are singletons and the top ten take 6.5% to 8%. Sequenced: PBMCs. The origin of the receptors is a man aged 35-49 years in good health and CMV-seropositive.

CDR3 nucleotide sequence: TGTGCCAGCAGCGACTCGACAGGGAGCACCGGGGAGCTGTTTTTT. Protein: CASSDSTGSTGELFF. The gene calls are TRBV9 and TRBJ2-2, with 7 bases lining up with TRBD1. Unmatched junction bases numbered 6, after V lost 3 bases and J lost 4 bases. Germline V gives CDR1 SGDLS, CDR2 YYNGEE. This CDR3 has 15 amino acids.

This clone occurred a few times. The CDR3 coding sequence is TGTGCCAGCAGTGAATGGGACAGAGTGTCGAATGAAAAACTGTTTTTT. Its protein is CASSEWDRVSNEKLFF. V and J are TRBV6-1 and TRBJ1-4; 7 bases map to TRBD1. J gave up 5 bases and V 2 bases, and 8 bases lay outside the gene matches. The CDR3 length is 16 residues. Germline lookup yields CDR1 MNHNS and CDR2 SASEGT.

A remark on this clone: A read error may account for a junction end that differs from germline. The chain is built from TRBV7-9 and TRBJ2-7; possibly TRBD2 for D (5 bases). Germline V lookup: CDR1 SEHNR, CDR2 FQNEAQ (reference sequence). The CDR3 is 13 amino acids. In DNA form, the CDR3 reads TGTTCCAGCAGTCATTCGGAGGCCTACGAGCAGTACTTC. Its translation is CSSSHSEAYEQYF.

This clone was observed a few times. The chain has TRBV19 and TRBJ1-2; a weak D match, TRBD1 (6 bases). The V gene lost 1 base and the J gene lost 5 bases, with 11 bases spanning the gap. The CDR3 runs to 14 residues. Germline CDR1 and CDR2: LNHDA and SQIVND (reference sequence). The CDR3 here is CASSIGTDLYGYTF. As DNA, the CDR3 is TGTGCCAGTAGTATAGGGACAGATCTTTATGGCTACACCTTC.

This sequence joins TRBV2 and TRBJ2-7; 9 bases are a match to TRBD1. V lost 0 bases and J lost 2; bases outside the gene matches: 2. The V gene's germline CDR1 is SNHLY and CDR2 FYNNEI. The CDR3 is 15 amino acids. The CDR3 sequence is CASSEAGQGTYEQYF. CDR3 DNA sequence: TGTGCCAGCAGTGAAGCGGGACAGGGCACCTACGAGCAGTACTTC.

This clone was detected only a few times. The J gene is TRBJ2-7, the V gene TRBV11-2; D is perhaps TRBD2 (5 bases). This CDR3 contains 15 residues. The V gene's germline CDR1 is SGHAT and CDR2 FQNNGV. V was trimmed by 5 bases and J by 0 bases, leaving 14 bases between them. The CDR3 DNA sequence: TGTGCCAGCAGCGTTATTTGGACTCGCTCCTACGAGCAGTACTTC. Its translation: CASSVIWTRSYEQYF.

The chain combines TRBV11-2 with TRBJ1-6; D remains unclear. The CDR3 runs 15 residues. V was cut by 4 bases and J by 0 bases, with 7 bases left in between. Germline-derived CDR1 and CDR2 are SGHAT and FQNNGV. The DNA of the CDR3 is TGTGCCAGCAGCTATCCGAGCTCCTATAATTCACCCCTCCACTTT. It specifies CASSYPSSYNSPLHF.

This clone has more than one count but fewer than ten. This sequence joins TRBV10-1 and TRBJ2-1, with 7 bases matching TRBD2. This CDR3 contains 17 residues. Germline CDR1 and CDR2: WNHNN and SYGVQD (reference sequence). V was pared by 9 bases and J by 7 bases, with 21 bases of the junction left unmatched. Here the CDR3 reads CARGGPMRRENGNEQFF. For the CDR3, the DNA is TGCGCCAGGGGGGGTCCAATGCGGCGGGAGAATGGGAATGAGCAGTTCTTC.

This clone was seen a handful of times. This specimen includes other DNA sequences encoding the same CDR3. The chain has TRBV18 and TRBJ2-7; TRBD2 matches at 7 bases. Germline V gene lookup returns CDR1 KGHSH and CDR2 LQKENI. The CDR3 is made up of 14 amino acids. V shed 3 bases and J 1 base; nucleotides not matched to a gene: 3. This CDR3 is CASSPGLVSYEQYF. CDR3 DNA sequence: TGTGCCAGCTCACCTGGACTAGTATCCTACGAGCAGTACTTC.

V and J are TRBV18 and TRBJ1-5; TRBD1 matches 7 bases. V lost 3 bases to trimming and J lost 5 bases; unmatched junction nucleotides: 4. Germline V gives CDR1 KGHSH, CDR2 LQKENI. The CDR3 spans 14 residues. The CDR3 DNA follows: TGTGCCAGCTCACCGGGCAGGGGGGATCAGCCCCAGCATTTT. Amino acid sequence: CASSPGRGDQPQHF.

This rearrangement joins TRBV19 to TRBJ1-1, with unresolved D. This CDR3 contains 16 residues. V gave up 3 bases and J gave up 3 bases, with 17 bases separating them. CDR1 is LNHDA, CDR2 SQIVND, per germline (reference sequence). The CDR3 sequence is CASSMRKVEVYTEAFF. The DNA for the CDR3 is TGTGCCAGTAGTATGCGAAAGGTTGAGGTCTACACTGAAGCTTTCTTT.

A few counts support this clone. This chain links TRBV28 with TRBJ2-1, with D maybe TRBD1 (5 bases). With 6 bases removed from V and 7 bases from J, the gap between germline ends came to 16 bases. This CDR3 has 14 amino acids. CDR1 MDHEN and CDR2 SYDVKM come from the germline V gene. This CDR3 reads CASSPPQGRNEQFF. The CDR3 DNA is TGTGCCAGCAGCCCCCCGCAGGGTAGGAATGAGCAGTTCTTC.

This clone has a handful of counts. The rearrangement joins TRBV28 to TRBJ1-1; D not resolved. V dropped 7 bases and J dropped 3 bases, with 12 bases sitting between them. CDR1 and CDR2 (germline): MDHEN, SYDVKM. The CDR3 runs 13 residues. The CDR3 nucleotides are TGTGCCAGCATCCCTCACGAGGACACTGAAGCTTTCTTT. This gives the protein CASIPHEDTEAFF.

This chain joins TRBV19 and TRBJ1-5, with 11 bases that match TRBD1. This CDR3 is built from 17 residues. Per the germline V gene, CDR1 is LNHDA and CDR2 is SQIVND (reference sequence). J lost 4 bases, V lost 6 bases, and 11 bases had no gene match. CDR3 nucleotides: TGTGCCAGTAGCACTGGGACAGGGGGAATTGGTAATCAGCCCCAGCATTTT. This gives the protein CASSTGTGGIGNQPQHF.

This clone was detected once. The rearrangement uses TRBV7-9 and TRBJ1-1, with a tentative D call TRBD1 (6 bases). The CDR3 is 16 residues long. With 5 bases removed from V and 3 bases from J, the gap between germline ends came to 19 bases. In germline, CDR1 is SEHNR, CDR2 FQNEAQ (reference sequence). DNA of the CDR3: TGTGCCAGCAGCGAAGTCTCGACAGGCGACCACACTGAAGCTTTCTTT. The encoded protein is CASSEVSTGDHTEAFF.

CDR3: CAWSPRGVEAFF. CDR3 DNA: TGTGCCTGGAGTCCCCGGGGGGTAGAGGCTTTCTTT. This chain joins TRBV30 and TRBJ1-1; D is perhaps TRBD1 (5 bases). The germline CDR1 and CDR2 sequences are GTSNPN and SVGIG (reference sequence). The ends were cut back, 2 bases at V and 11 bases at J, with 15 bases in the middle. There are 12 residues in the CDR3. The variable domain in full, with the rest retrieved from reference TRBV30 and TRBJ1-1, is SQTIHQWPATLVQPVGSPLSLECTVEGTSNPNLYWYRQAAGRGLQLLFYSVGIGQISSEVPQNLSASRPQDRQFILSSKKLLLSDSGFYLCAWSPRGVEAFFGQGTRLTVV.

The chain combines TRBV9 with TRBJ1-1; TRBD1 is a possible D gene (6 bases). The CDR3 is made up of 14 amino acids. The V end lost 4 bases, the J end lost 5 bases, and 15 bases lay between the germline ends. The V gene's germline CDR1 is SGDLS and CDR2 YYNGEE. CDR3 nucleotides: TGTGCCAGCAGCCCTAGGGGGGGAGAAACTGAAGCTTTCTTT. Encoded protein: CASSPRGGETEAFF.

The V and J genes are TRBV6-1 and TRBJ1-2; D possibly corresponds to TRBD1 (6 bases). CDR3 length: 14 amino acids. Trimming left V 4 bases short and J 7 bases short, with 16 bases between. Germline values: CDR1 MNHNS, CDR2 SASEGT. The CDR3 DNA is TGTGCCAGCAGTGCGTCGGGACAAGCTTTTGGCTACACCTTC. Its translation is CASSASGQAFGYTF.

The chain carries TRBV27 and TRBJ1-2, with 7 bases that match TRBD1. Germline lookup yields CDR1 MNHEY and CDR2 SMNVEV (reference sequence). V was pared by 0 bases and J by 2 bases, with 3 bases of the junction left unmatched. The CDR3 consists of 15 residues. CDR3 DNA: TGTGCCAGCAGTTTATCAGGGACAGACAACTATGGCTACACCTTC. This encodes CASSLSGTDNYGYTF.